The 11 T cell receptor beta chains presented below share a single source sample, sequenced in a study of regulatory T cells in long-lasting Graves disease (dated by TCRdb to about 2021). The time point label for this specimen denotes: newly diagnosed GD, antithyroid drugs for less than 3 months. RNA was extracted from PBMCs in TRIzol for both TCR sequencing and RNA sequencing. Receptor libraries were prepared by multiplex PCR. TCRdb shows the sequencer as Illumina HiSeq 4000. TCR beta libraries were built with iRepertoire HTBI primers and Arm-PCR amplification of CDR3 regions. TCRdb reanalyzed the raw reads on its own, using fastp at Q25 for trimming and MiXCR for clone calling, and kept in-frame beta chains. Rows are unified per CDR3 protein, each entry keeping the most common DNA and genes. In this sample the table shows around 450,000 distinct CDR3 sequences, under 15% of which occur a single time. The ten largest clones capture 16% of the sample.

The same sample was also studied in work on T cells in Graves' hyperthyroidism and ophthalmopathy.

Sequencing used peripheral blood mononuclear cells (PBMCs), obtained at new diagnosis, from a patient treated with antithyroid drugs. The receptors were sampled from a woman in her 30s with Graves disease. Donor details come from another sample of the same person, matched by shared clones.

This clonotype was counted at least ten times. The chain combines TRBV7-6 with TRBJ2-1; 10 positions agree with TRBD2. CDR1 and CDR2 from the germline V gene are SGHVS and FNYEAQ. This CDR3 spans 15 amino acids. The ends lost 4 bases at V and 4 bases at J; junction bases unmatched: 4. CDR3 protein: CASSSSSGSYNEQFF. The CDR3 coding sequence is TGTGCCAGCAGCTCCTCTAGCGGGAGTTACAATGAGCAGTTCTTC. Full variable domain (outside the CDR3, taken from reference TRBV7-6 and TRBJ2-1): GAGVSQSPRYKVTKRGQDVALRCDPISGHVSLYWYRQALGQGPEFLTYFNYEAQQDKSGLPNDRFSAERPEGSISTLTIQRTEQRDSAMYRCASSSSSGSYNEQFFGPGTRLTVL.

As for this clonotype: This could be a read error, since a much larger clone is one nucleotide away. The chain joins TRBV5-4 to TRBJ1-1; D is perhaps TRBD1 (5 bases). CDR1 and CDR2 from the germline V gene are SGHNT and YYREEE (reference sequence). The CDR3 loop spans 13 amino acids. CDR3 amino acids: CASSLGGTAEVFF. The CDR3 region has the DNA TGTGCCAGCAGCTTGGGTGGGACGGCTGAAGTTTTCTTT.

This clonotype was picked up many times. The chain has TRBV6-5 and TRBJ2-7; D is unclear. CDR3 length equals 16 residues. Trimming removed 0 bases from V and 6 bases from J, with 18 bases in between. From germline, CDR1 is MNHEY and CDR2 SVGAGI. The CDR3 DNA sequence: TGTGCCAGCAGTTACTCGAGATTGGTTGGTACTCTCGAGCAGTACTTC. This encodes CASSYSRLVGTLEQYF.

In its sample, this clonotype was seen a few times. The rearrangement joins TRBV20-1 to TRBJ2-7; TRBD1 matches at 9 bases. V shed 3 bases and J 0 bases; nucleotides not matched to a gene: 12. The CDR3 contains 17 residues. The germline V gene encodes CDR1 DFQATT and CDR2 SNEGSKA (reference sequence). The CDR3 sequence is CSASGQGSRRASYEQYF. The DNA for the CDR3 is TGCAGTGCTAGCGGACAGGGGAGTAGGCGGGCCTCCTACGAGCAGTACTTC.

Many counts were recorded for this clonotype. This chain joins TRBV12-3 or TRBV12-4 and TRBJ2-5; the D is unclear. V was pared by 3 bases and J by 0 bases, with 14 bases between. The CDR3 contains 16 residues. The CDR3 region is CASSFGGRSYQETQYF. The CDR3 DNA is TGTGCCAGCAGTTTTGGTGGCAGATCGTACCAAGAGACCCAGTACTTC.

The chain is built from TRBV15 and TRBJ2-6; D not resolved. Germline CDR1 is LNHNV and CDR2 is YYDKDF (reference sequence). The CDR3 is 17 amino acids. V was pared by 1 base and J by 0 bases, with 10 bases between. As DNA, the CDR3 is TGTGCCACCAGCAGAGTAACAGCACGCTCTGGGGCCAACGTCCTGACTTTC. This translates into CATSRVTARSGANVLTF. The full variable domain, with the rest looked up from reference TRBV15 and TRBJ2-6, is DAMVIQNPRYQVTQFGKPVTLSCSQTLNHNVMYWYQQKSSQAPKLLFHYYDKDFNNEADTPDNFQSRRPNTSFCFLDIRSPGLGDTAMYLCATSRVTARSGANVLTFGAGSRLTVL.

This clonotype was observed many times. CDR3 nucleotides: TGTGCCAGCAGCTTAAGGGCTAGCGGGTATCCTACGCAGTATTTT. Its protein product is CASSLRASGYPTQYF. The V call is TRBV7-3, the J call TRBJ2-3; 8 bases match TRBD2. Germline V gene sequence: CDR1 SGHTA, CDR2 FQGTGA. The CDR3 has 15 amino acids. The trim removed 1 base at V and 8 bases at J, leaving 8 bases unmatched. Full variable domain (outside the CDR3, taken from reference TRBV7-3 and TRBJ2-3): GAGVSQTPSNKVTEKGKYVELRCDPISGHTALYWYRQSLGQGPEFLIYFQGTGAADDSGLPNDRFFAVRPEGSVSTLKIQRTERGDSAVYLCASSLRASGYPTQYFGPGTRLTVL.

The sample holds a few counts of this clonotype. The CDR3 region has the DNA TGTGCCAGCAGGGGACAGTACCCCTCTGGGGCCAACGTCCTGACTTTC. Translated: CASRGQYPSGANVLTF. The chain uses TRBV6-1 and TRBJ2-6; 7 nucleotides align to TRBD1. V trimming: 6 bases; J trimming: 0 bases; junction bases outside the gene matches: 5. This CDR3 has 16 amino acids. The germline V gene has CDR1 MNHNS and CDR2 SASEGT.

This clonotype showed up many times. V and J are TRBV7-9 and TRBJ2-1; weak D call: TRBD2 (6 bases). V lost 6 bases, J lost 0 bases, and 12 bases lay in between. The length of the CDR3 is 15 residues. Germline assignment: CDR1 SEHNR and CDR2 FQNEAQ (reference sequence). CDR3 in amino acids: CASSSPGSSYNEQFF. CDR3 in DNA: TGTGCCAGCAGTTCCCCCGGGAGCTCCTACAATGAGCAGTTCTTC.

This clonotype was recorded at least ten times. The J gene is TRBJ2-2, the V gene TRBV3-1, with D unclear. Germline-derived CDR1 and CDR2 are LGHDT and YNNKEL (reference sequence). This CDR3 has 15 residues. The V gene lost 4 bases and the J gene lost 6 bases, with 15 bases spanning the gap. CDR3 sequence: CASSRGSRFPGELFF. The CDR3 DNA sequence: TGTGCCAGCAGCCGGGGTAGCAGGTTCCCCGGGGAGCTGTTTTTT.

This clonotype was recorded many times. The chain joins TRBV12-3 or TRBV12-4 to TRBJ1-1; possibly TRBD1 for D (5 bases). The CDR3 loop spans 15 amino acids. V was trimmed by 6 bases and J by 4 bases, leaving 18 bases between them. The CDR3 nucleotides are TGTGCCAGCAGATCTCACCGGGGACTGCCCACTGAAGCTTTCTTT. Its translation is CASRSHRGLPTEAFF.